This passage covers 11 T cell receptor beta chains from one sample sequenced in a study of blood T cell repertoires in COVID-19. Here immunoSEQ multiplex PCR was the method, and the copy in TCRdb shows in-frame clones only, minus some. The repertoire holds about 47,000 clones, with over 75% as singletons. The sample was peripheral blood. Receptors originate from a man aged 50-59 years with active COVID-19.

The chain combines TRBV11-2 with TRBJ2-1; 8 bases fit TRBD2. The V gene's germline CDR1 is SGHAT and CDR2 FQNNGV. The junction had 8 bases not matched to a gene; V was cut back by 1 base and J by 0 bases. The CDR3 covers 18 residues. The CDR3 nucleotides are TGTGCCAGCAGCTTAGTGGGTAGCGGGGCGAGCTCCTACAATGAGCAGTTCTTC. It is translated as CASSLVGSGASSYNEQFF.

This chain connects TRBV15 to TRBJ2-3; 12 bases line up with TRBD2. With 0 bases clipped from V and 3 bases from J, the junction kept 7 bases outside the gene matches. Germline V gene lookup returns CDR1 LNHNV and CDR2 YYDKDF (reference sequence). CDR3 size: 18 residues. This CDR3 is CATSRDLLTSGRTDTQYF. Here the CDR3 DNA reads TGTGCCACCAGCAGAGATCTCCTGACTAGCGGGAGAACAGATACGCAGTATTTT.

The CDR3 nucleotides are TGTGCCAGCAGGAAATTAGACAGGGTTGGAGAGACCCAGTACTTC. It codes for CASRKLDRVGETQYF. The chain couples TRBV28 to TRBJ2-5, with 7 positions matching TRBD1. Unmatched junction bases numbered 11, after V lost 6 bases and J lost 4 bases. The CDR3 covers 15 residues. Looked up from germline, CDR1 is MDHEN and CDR2 is SYDVKM.

The CDR3 protein is CASSLFSPEHSPLHF. The CDR3 DNA follows: TGTGCCAGCAGCTTGTTTAGCCCGGAGCATTCACCCCTCCACTTT. The chain joins TRBV7-9 to TRBJ1-6; D is undetermined. Germline lookup yields CDR1 SEHNR and CDR2 FQNEAQ (reference sequence). Trimming left V 3 bases short and J 8 bases short, with 14 bases between. This CDR3 is 15 amino acids long.

This chain links TRBV2 with TRBJ1-1; a possible D gene is TRBD1 (5 bases). CDR1 is SNHLY, CDR2 FYNNEI, per germline. Trimming left V 4 bases short and J 1 base short, with 10 bases between. This CDR3 comprises 14 residues. The CDR3 nucleotides read TGTGCCAGCAGTGGGCAGGGAAGGAACACTGAAGCTTTCTTT. Amino acids: CASSGQGRNTEAFF.

This chain links TRBV7-2 with TRBJ1-6; a weak D match, TRBD1 (5 bases). The CDR3 sequence is 13 residues long. Germline CDR1 is SGHTA and CDR2 is FQGNSA. Trimming took 6 bases from V and 7 from J, leaving 10 bases between them. The CDR3 coding sequence is TGTGCCAGCAGTTGGGGCCAAAATTCACCCCTCCACTTT. This encodes CASSWGQNSPLHF.

V gene TRBV28 combines with J gene TRBJ2-5; maybe TRBD1 (5 bases). V lost 6 bases to trimming and J lost 1 base, with 12 bases between them. The CDR3 is made up of 14 amino acids. CDR1 is MDHEN and CDR2 is SYDVKM in the germline V gene. The CDR3 spells CASRGRTFQETQYF. The CDR3 coding sequence is TGTGCCAGCAGGGGTCGGACATTCCAAGAGACCCAGTACTTC.

This clone showed up just once. The rearrangement links TRBV5-6 to TRBJ1-2; D remains unclear. Germline values: CDR1 SGHDT, CDR2 YYEEEE. Trimming took 1 base from V and 1 from J, leaving 8 bases between them. This CDR3 comprises 14 residues. CDR3 residues: CASSLSQFNYGYTF. DNA of the CDR3: TGTGCCAGCAGCTTGAGTCAGTTTAACTATGGCTACACCTTC.

This chain connects TRBV3-1 (or the pseudogene TRBV3-2) to TRBJ2-7; D might be TRBD1 (6 bases). The CDR3 contains 16 residues. V was clipped by 4 bases and J by 2 bases, with 18 bases between them. CDR1 is LGHDT, CDR2 YNNKEL, per germline (reference sequence). This CDR3 is CASSLDPFRGTYEQYF. The CDR3 DNA follows: TGTGCCAGCAGCCTGGATCCCTTCAGGGGAACCTACGAGCAGTACTTC.

The chain carries TRBV5-1 and TRBJ1-2, with D unresolved. V lost 4 bases to trimming and J lost 4 bases, with 14 bases between them. The CDR3 is 14 residues long. Germline loops: CDR1 SGHRS, CDR2 YFSETQ. The CDR3 loop reads CASSPSTATYGYTF. DNA for the CDR3: TGCGCCAGCAGCCCCTCGACTGCCACCTATGGCTACACCTTC.

This chain uses TRBV11-3 with TRBJ2-5, with TRBD2 matching 11 bases. The J segment lost 5 bases and the V segment lost 2 bases, leaving 10 bases of the junction unmatched. This CDR3 region has 17 residues. Germline loops: CDR1 SGHNT, CDR2 YENEEA. CDR3 coding DNA: TGTGCCAGCAGCTTACGCCTAGCGGGGGGAGCCGGTGAGACCCAGTACTTC. Its translation is CASSLRLAGGAGETQYF. Filled out from reference TRBV11-3 and TRBJ2-5, the complete variable domain reads EAGVVQSPRYKIIEKKQPVAFWCNPISGHNTLYWYLQNLGQGPELLIRYENEEAVDDSQLPKDRFSAERLKGVDSTLKIQPAELGDSAVYLCASSLRLAGGAGETQYFGPGTRLLVL.